The 8 T cell receptor beta chains reported below all come from one sample, sequenced in a study of spatial heterogeneity in lung cancer. Time point noted: blood at routine non-recurrence follow-up after resection. A single record per CDR3 protein comes from TCRdb applying MiXCR to the 5' RACE reads. The table lists roughly 9,200 distinct CDR3 sequences, about 23% of them singletons. Specimen: PBMCs, collected at follow-up. These receptors came from a female donor with early-stage non-small cell lung cancer.

The genes are TRBV24-1 and TRBJ2-5; possibly TRBD1 or TRBD2 for D (6 bases each). V was clipped by 2 bases and J by 3 bases, with 18 bases between them. Germline V lookup: CDR1 KGHDR, CDR2 SFDVKD. CDR3 size: 17 residues. The CDR3 region is CATSDYGGGDGKETQYF. The DNA for the CDR3 is TGTGCCACCAGTGATTACGGGGGCGGGGACGGAAAAGAGACCCAGTACTTC.

This clonotype was seen a few times. CDR3 sequence: CASSLNLAGGPTDTQYF. CDR3 nucleotide sequence: TGTGCCAGCAGCTTAAACCTAGCGGGAGGGCCCACAGATACGCAGTATTTT. The V and J genes are TRBV7-2 and TRBJ2-3; 12 nucleotides align to TRBD2. The junction had 5 bases not matched to a gene; V was cut back by 2 bases and J by 2 bases. The CDR3 consists of 17 residues. Germline V gene lookup returns CDR1 SGHTA and CDR2 FQGNSA.

CDR3 in amino acids: CASLRHSTDTQYF. CDR3 nucleotides: TGTGCCAGCTTACGGCATAGCACAGATACGCAGTATTTT. This chain connects TRBV28 to TRBJ2-3; D is ambiguous. Germline V gene lookup returns CDR1 MDHEN and CDR2 SYDVKM. Trimming took off 8 bases at V and 0 bases at J, with 9 bases between the two ends. There are 13 residues in the CDR3.

The chain has TRBV29-1 and TRBJ1-2; D unresolved. The CDR3 has 12 residues. Between the trimmed V and J ends, which lost 7 bases and 0 bases, there was a span of 9 bases. Germline V gene data show CDR1 as SQVTM and CDR2 as ANQGSEA. CDR3 nucleotides: TGCAGCGCCGGGCTCGCTAACTATGGCTACACCTTC. Encoded protein: CSAGLANYGYTF. The variable domain in full, with the rest retrieved from reference TRBV29-1 and TRBJ1-2, is SAVISQKPSRDICQRGTSLTIQCQVDSQVTMMFWYRQQPGQSLTLIATANQGSEATYESGFVIDKFPISRPNLTFSTLTVSNMSPEDSSIYLCSAGLANYGYTFGSGTRLTVV.

In its sample, this clonotype was seen a few times. The CDR3 protein is CASSVAPSTDTQYF. The CDR3 bases are TGTGCCAGCAGCGTAGCCCCAAGCACAGATACGCAGTATTTT. The V and J genes are TRBV9 and TRBJ2-3, with D unclear. This CDR3 has 14 amino acids. Per germline, CDR1 SGDLS and CDR2 YYNGEE. Trimming removed 0 bases from V and 0 bases from J, with 5 bases in between.

The rearrangement joins TRBV19 to TRBJ1-5; D unresolved. Trimming pared 5 bases from V and 2 bases from J, leaving 13 bases between. This CDR3 has 15 residues. Per the germline V gene, CDR1 is LNHDA and CDR2 is SQIVND (reference sequence). CDR3 DNA: TGTGCCAGTAGTGGGGAGGCAGGTCGCAATCAGCCCCAGCATTTT. Amino acid sequence: CASSGEAGRNQPQHF. The full variable domain, in which reference TRBV19 and TRBJ1-5 provide the parts outside the CDR3, is DGGITQSPKYLFRKEGQNVTLSCEQNLNHDAMYWYRQDPGQGLRLIYYSQIVNDFQKGDIAEGYSVSREKKESFPLTVTSAQKNPTAFYLCASSGEAGRNQPQHFGDGTRLSIL.

By proportion, this clonotype is medium-sized. The chain uses TRBV5-1 and TRBJ2-5; 12 bases agree with TRBD2. J lost 4 bases, V lost 3 bases, and 7 bases had no gene match. This CDR3 has 16 amino acids. Germline V gene sequence: CDR1 SGHRS, CDR2 YFSETQ. CDR3 loop: CASSWFTTSGGETQYF. In nucleotides, the CDR3 is TGCGCCAGCAGCTGGTTCACGACTAGCGGGGGAGAGACCCAGTACTTC.

By share of the sample, this clonotype is medium-sized. The chain links TRBV5-1 to TRBJ2-1, with D possibly being TRBD1 (7 bases). V lost 2 bases and J lost 11, with 14 bases in between. The germline gives CDR1 SGHRS, CDR2 YFSETQ. CDR3 size: 13 residues. CDR3 DNA sequence: TGCGCCAGCAGCTTAGAGGGGGCGGGAAAGCAGTTCTTC. Translation gives CASSLEGAGKQFF.